Below, one TCR beta chain is given with its context. Its binding antigen is unknown. The cohort consisted of hundreds of healthy bone marrow donors. At the time of sampling, every cohort member was nominally healthy, though immune exposures that went unrecorded were likely present. The donor tested CMV seropositive and was one of the 289 seropositive cohort members. Every donor gave a peripheral blood sample, and the peripheral blood mononuclear cells from that sample were used for TCR beta sequencing. Genomic DNA extraction from the blood cell samples was performed with the Qiagen DNeasy Blood Extraction Kit. For this chain, trimming is 1 base at the V end and 3 bases at the J end, and the number of junction bases without a gene match is 3. Taken from the germline V gene, the CDR1 and CDR2 loops are SGHRS and YFSETQ. The CDR3 sequence holds 14 residues, the cysteine and phenylalanine included. Only CDR3 DNA remains: 42 bases, in frame from the first base.

Libraries came from the immunoSEQ multiplex PCR assay. The multiplex PCR relied on a mix of 60 forward primers for TCR Vbeta segments and 13 reverse primers for TCR Jbeta segments. Amplification of the CDR3 region of rearranged TCR beta genes was performed with a multiplex PCR assay on genomic DNA. The amplified TCR beta libraries were sequenced on the Illumina HiSeq System as 87-base-pair reads. On the authors' methods: Across the roughly 700 repertoires, a later analysis counted 80 million or so unique TCR beta chains, 9.5 million to 12 million of which were shared by at least two donors. A nearest-neighbor algorithm error-corrected the raw reads and collapsed the reads into unique sequences, merging closely related sequences to remove PCR and sequencing errors. V, D and J gene segments were assigned by aligning CDR3 sequences to IMGT reference sequences. Each retained sequence needed at least a six-nucleotide match to both a V gene segment and a J gene segment. A rearrangement was called productive if the CDR3 had no stop codons and remained in frame with V and J, and every other rearrangement was called non-productive. Following IMGT convention, CDR3 was defined as the stretch from the second conserved V-encoded cysteine up to the conserved J-encoded phenylalanine. In an earlier analysis of approximately 500 of the donors, sequences lacking an unambiguous match to a single V gene segment were excluded. In an earlier analysis of some 590 of the donors, V segments were called functional above 56.7% productive rearrangements and were called segregating when the between-donor standard deviation exceeded 5%. A statistical classification framework was built for diagnosing cytomegalovirus status from the catalog of TCR beta chain sequences. V and J gene assignment, in a later analysis, came from comparing TCR nucleotide sequences with IMGT/GENE-DB human TR gene sequences. A later analysis assigned CDR3 sequences and most-parsimonious VDJ recombination scenarios with the TCRdist pipeline. In a later analysis, every TCR beta chain was defined by the combination of its CDR3 amino acid sequence and its V-gene family, and reads without a unique V-gene family were dropped. As a way to deal with suspected cross-contamination and a sequencing artifact, a later analysis dropped roughly 620 nucleotide sequences that were highly shared and had low generation probability. In a later analysis, a clonal expansion index was calculated for each public chain from normalized within-repertoire ranks of inferred template counts. In a later analysis, generation probabilities were computed with a VDJ recombination model fitted to out-of-frame rearrangements, and the resulting probabilities were checked against IGoR. Hypergeometric tests were used in a later analysis to score TCR-TCR, TCR-HLA and TCR-CMV co-occurrence, with a repertoire-size bias correction applied to the TCR pairs. A later analysis estimated false discovery rates by permuting HLA or CMV assignments 20 times. In a later analysis, co-occurring TCRs were grouped using DBSCAN, and TCRdist sequence similarity was added for clustering within HLA-allele-positive subsets. Repertoires with fewer than 30,000 or more than 120,000 public chains, plus five repertoires with anomalous nucleotide sharing, were excluded from co-occurrence clustering. Sourced from immuneACCESS, this table was stored by TCRdb with only in-frame sequences that have V and J called. A share of the clones is absent; for the studies checked, an unresolved V gene accounts for under half, and the remainder has no known explanation. The V and J calls and clone size come from that table; D and trimming were worked out from the DNA. The table held for this sample gives roughly 80,000 clones. The ten largest clones capture approximately 13% of the sample.

This specimen belongs to a study of cytomegalovirus exposure and HLA in healthy donors (TCRdb year 2017). As for the study more broadly: An earlier analysis of approximately 640 of the donors reported more than 250 Gb of sequence data and about 100 million unique TCR beta sequences from about 180 million T cells. An early release covering roughly 600 HLA-typed donors comprised about 320 gigabases of sequencing data and tens of millions of unique TCR sequences. The genetic ancestry cluster associated with self-reported Caucasian donors included about four fifths of the roughly 390 genotyped donors. The study was designed to test whether signatures of past pathogen exposure could be identified by cataloging public T cell receptors. The study used immunosequencing to profile the T cell repertoires of several hundred subjects and linked those repertoires to cytomegalovirus serostatus. In addition to the first cohort of 650 to 750 subjects, a separate validation cohort of approximately 120 different subjects was used. The study combined high-throughput TCR immunosequencing, statistical association of individual TCRs with disease status, and machine learning to predict cytomegalovirus infection status. A later analysis re-analyzed previously published TCR beta repertoires from 500 to 700 donors and added high-resolution HLA genotyping to study TCR occurrence patterns. Rather than using new phenotypic data, the later analysis identified candidate immune exposures from TCR beta sequences and from how often those sequences occurred across donors. An earlier analysis of 587 of the donors used high-throughput TCR beta sequencing to judge whether each TCR beta V gene segment behaved as functional or pseudogenic. Donor age, sex, ethnicity and CMV serostatus were collected together with the repertoire data. A later genetic analysis used genome-wide SNP genotypes for about 60% of the roughly 700 donors, treating that subset as a discovery cohort. Every repertoire in the discovery cohort had been generated on one and the same sequencing platform. HLA typing covered class I and class II loci at four-digit resolution. The number of donors typed differed by locus, with 629-630 for A, B, C, DRB1 and DQB1, roughly 520 for DQA1, 600 to 610 for DPA1, and approximately 470 for DPB1. Roughly 5 DR-DQ haplotypes were handled as single units for association and clustering, since linkage in the cohort was strong. Across approximately 400 genotyped donors of the cohort, an average of 235,054 unique TCR beta nucleotide sequences per donor were sequenced, and roughly 17% of those sequences were non-productive.

Paper-wide results and their limitations: In a later analysis, HLA-associated TCR beta chains showed more clonal expansion and lower generation probabilities than non-associated chains that were equally common. When HLA alleles, especially DR and DQ, strongly co-occurred, TCR associations were difficult to assign to individual alleles. A later analysis associated 15,000 or so TCR beta sequences with specific HLA alleles at a false discovery rate of 0.05. A later genetic analysis reported fewer N-insertions in productive TCRs among donors in an Asian-associated ancestry cluster than the roughly 620-donor mean. Because some donors lacked HLA typing at each locus, the association tests relied only on the typed subset. Roughly uniform sequencing depth across donors was assumed in presence/absence analyses, although this assumption may not hold. In the study, around 150 TCR beta chains were listed as associated with cytomegalovirus. Most TCR sequences were seen in very few donors, while some public TCRs were found in many individuals. In a later genetic analysis, a missense DCLRE1C variant was associated with V-gene and J-gene trimming of TCR beta chains, and the association was replicated in an independent cohort. A later analysis found that TCR association rates varied across HLA loci, with DRB1 alleles showing the most associated TCRs and HLA-C alleles the fewest. Because the 87-base-pair reads could not distinguish some IMGT-functional V segments, including TRBV6-2 and TRBV6-3, those segments were excluded. It was suggested by the authors that the approach could potentially be generalized to other disease states and immunological phenotypes. In a later analysis, several top co-occurrence clusters were reported to appear linked to parvovirus B19, influenza, CMV and Epstein-Barr virus. The classifier was reported to diagnose cytomegalovirus status with high specificity and sensitivity in both the original cohort and the validation cohort. The only immune exposure information available for the cohort was CMV serostatus. Linkage disequilibrium might explain the correlated functional status among segregating V segments, but an unknown experimental factor could not be ruled out. A cluster of highly shared sequence variants was judged likely to be a technical artifact of the sequencing pipeline. The cohort was sequenced for TCR beta chains only, and without alpha or paired-chain data the features that could be detected were limited. In vitro tests confirmed that a few of the cytomegalovirus-associated TCR beta chains recognize cytomegalovirus antigens. In an earlier analysis of a few hundred of the donors, most TCR beta V segments were observed in productive rearrangements about 90% or about 30% of the time, broadly matching IMGT annotations. In a later analysis, most CMV-associated TCR beta chains were found to appear HLA-restricted, with HLA associations seemingly driven largely by CMV exposure. A further reported finding was that TCR beta sequences accurately predicted the HLA-A and HLA-B alleles for most subjects in the first cohort. Because counts were too low, 15 or so rarely observed V segments, including chromosome 9 orphons, were excluded from the earlier analysis of roughly 580 of the donors.

The chain joins TRBV5-1 to TRBJ1-1; 7 bases in the middle match TRBD1. This receptor was taken from a man aged 50 or older in good health and CMV-seropositive. What was sequenced was PBMCs. The CDR3 in this case is CASSLRQGDTEAFF. The sequenced DNA: TGCGCCAGCAGCTTGAGGCAGGGGGACACTGAAGCTTTCTTT.